The T cell receptor beta chain described here comes from a study of blood T cells in healthy people across ages. A second PCR of roughly 7 to 11 cycles used a sample-barcoded 5' primer and a J-beta primer mix. Every cDNA molecule carried a tag from a template-switch adaptor bearing 12 random nucleotides. From the 5' RACE reads, TCRdb called clonotypes with MiXCR, one entry per CDR3 protein. The sample includes 780,000 or so distinct CDR3 sequences, around 50% of them seen just once. Healthy Caucasian individuals from Russia aged 6 to 90 were enrolled as donors. Study-level points and caveats: From one million sequenced T cells, diversity estimates were lower bounds. More naive CD4+ cells and higher diversity were found in long-lived than in aged donors.

Germline CDR1 ENHRY, CDR2 SYGVKD. V gave up 10 bases and J gave up 4 bases; unmatched junction bases: 9. There are 13 residues in the CDR3. A few counts support this clonotype. The antigen is not known. The chain is built from TRBV10-3 and TRBJ1-2; 7 bases map to TRBD1. This TCR derives from a man in his forties in good health. Material for sequencing was blood. The CDR3 DNA is TGTGCCACGTGGGACAGAGGGGGCTATGGCTACACCTTC. It specifies CATWDRGGYGYTF.